This T cell receptor (beta chain) was captured in a study of OX40 agonist ivuxolimab in advanced cancers. The overall study: Patients treated during dose escalation were battling hepatocellular carcinoma, melanoma, renal cell or head and neck cancer.

On this clone: Its matching antigen is unknown.

This CDR3 contains 13 residues. V was clipped by 5 bases and J by 12 bases; unmatched bases: 7. From germline, CDR1 is SGHAT and CDR2 FQNNGV. Study conclusions and caveats: There were, on average, more expanded clones in CD8+ T cells than in CD4+. Expansion of clones was among the lowest in partial responders at 0.1-3.0 mg/kg.

Only in-frame clones appear in the TCRdb table, and some are missing; sequencing was by immunoSEQ multiplex PCR. The sample lists some 83,000 clones; 75% to 95% were seen once. Patients were ineligible given autoimmune disease history or systemic immunosuppression. This sequence was found in an adult with an advanced solid tumor such as melanoma, head and neck, liver or kidney cancer. This rearrangement joins TRBV11-2 to TRBJ2-1; 10 nucleotides line up with TRBD2. The starting material was CD4+ or CD8+ T cells sorted from blood, obtained in a trial of the OX40 agonist ivuxolimab. The DNA of the CDR3 is TGTGCCAGCAGCCCTAGCGGGGGCCTCCGGCAGTTCTTC. The encoded protein is CASSPSGGLRQFF.